This is a list of T cell receptor beta chains from one sample in a study of blood T cell repertoires in COVID-19. Sequencing was performed with immunoSEQ multiplex PCR; in TCRdb, only in-frame clones are kept and a portion is missing. The sample has fewer than 250,000 clones; around 80% are singletons. Specimen: PBMCs or T cells enriched from blood (not recorded which). These receptors were collected from a middle-aged woman with acute COVID-19. Both conserved end residues are part of each CDR3. D genes are given only for firm matches. For some rows the clone size is stated as once, few or many, or as a class when expanded; others skip it.

j_call v_call clone_size d_call cdr3_aa cdr3_nt
TRBJ1-4 TRBV7-9 . . CASSPDWGAGGEKLFF TGTGCCAGCAGCCCGGACTGGGGGGCGGGAGGTGAAAAACTGTTTTTT
TRBJ1-1 TRBV27 . TRBD1 CASSPGQANTEAFF TGTGCCAGCAGTCCGGGACAGGCGAACACTGAAGCTTTCTTT
TRBJ2-5 TRBV7-2 . TRBD1 CASTPDRGRQETQYF TGTGCCAGCACCCCGGACAGGGGGAGACAAGAGACCCAGTACTTC
TRBJ2-3 TRBV29-1 . TRBD1 CSISRGPSTDTQYF TGCAGCATTTCGAGGGGGCCTAGCACAGATACGCAGTATTTT
TRBJ1-5 TRBV19 . . CATRLGRGGNQPQHF TGTGCCACCCGATTGGGGCGCGGTGGCAATCAGCCCCAGCATTTT
TRBJ2-7 TRBV5-1 . TRBD1 CASSLPSTGQEQYF TGCGCCAGCAGCTTACCGTCGACAGGGCAAGAGCAGTACTTC
TRBJ2-1 TRBV4-3 . TRBD1 CASSQDYRGIDNEQFF TGCGCCAGCAGCCAAGATTACAGGGGGATAGACAATGAGCAGTTCTTC
TRBJ1-5 TRBV20-1 . . CSAGGGRGENQPQHF TGCAGTGCTGGTGGGGGCAGGGGCGAAAATCAGCCCCAGCATTTT
TRBJ1-2 TRBV29-1 . TRBD1 CSVGTGLRGYTF TGCAGCGTTGGGACAGGGTTACGCGGCTACACCTTC
TRBJ1-2 TRBV6-6 . . CASSYSARDYGYTF TGTGCCAGCAGTTACTCCGCCAGGGACTATGGCTACACCTTC
TRBJ1-6 TRBV10-3 . . CAVGTLGVGNSPLHF TGTGCCGTCGGGACTTTGGGAGTGGGTAATTCACCCCTCCACTTT
TRBJ2-4 TRBV28 . . CASGATASLAKNIQYF TGTGCCAGCGGCGCGACAGCCTCACTAGCCAAAAACATTCAGTACTTC
TRBJ2-7 TRBV28 . TRBD1 CASSSRGLVFFEQYF TGTGCCAGCAGTTCTAGGGGGCTAGTTTTTTTCGAGCAGTACTTC
TRBJ2-3 TRBV11-3 . TRBD1 CASSHRTGSDTQYF TGTGCCAGCAGCCACCGGACAGGGTCAGATACGCAGTATTTT
TRBJ2-1 TRBV11-2 many . CASSLDPPGGSYNEQFF TGTGCCAGCAGCTTAGATCCTCCGGGGGGCTCTTACAATGAGCAGTTCTTC
TRBJ2-2 TRBV11-3 . TRBD1 CASSPPGQGAPGELFF TGTGCCAGCAGCCCACCGGGACAGGGGGCGCCCGGGGAGCTGTTTTTT
TRBJ1-5 TRBV6-5 . . CASSSNQPQHF TGTGCCAGCAGCTCCAATCAGCCCCAGCATTTT